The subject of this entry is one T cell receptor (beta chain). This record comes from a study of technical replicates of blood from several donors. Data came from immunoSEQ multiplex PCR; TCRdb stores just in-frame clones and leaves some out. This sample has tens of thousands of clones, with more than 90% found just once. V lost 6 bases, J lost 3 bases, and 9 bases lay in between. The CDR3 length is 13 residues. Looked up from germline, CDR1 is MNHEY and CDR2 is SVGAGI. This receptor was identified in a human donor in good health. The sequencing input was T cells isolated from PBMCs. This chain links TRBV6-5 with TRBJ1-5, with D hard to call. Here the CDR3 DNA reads TGTGCCAGCAGAAGGACTAACAATCAGCCCCAGCATTTT. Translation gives CASRRTNNQPQHF.